This entry is about one T cell receptor (beta chain). This clone has just one count. Its antigen has not been determined. No base quality information exists; no much larger clone differs at one position. The immunoSEQ Assay, a bias-controlled multiplex PCR, was used to amplify TCRbeta CDR3 regions from genomic DNA. The paper's processing steps were these. Nucleated cell counts per sample were estimated from amplification of reference gene primers within the assay. Sequence reads were collapsed and filtered to measure the absolute abundance of every unique TCRbeta CDR3 rearrangement. Productive Simpson clonality was computed per sample as the square root of Simpson's diversity index over productive rearrangements. Drawn from immuneACCESS, this table holds only the in-frame rearrangements with V and J called that TCRdb kept. Clones are partly lost; checked studies trace under half to an unresolved V gene and leave the rest unexplained. V, J and clone size reflect that table, while D and trimming were determined from the DNA. The sample table records 95,000 to 100,000 clones; about nine tenths of these occur just once. The ten largest clones represent 17% of the sample.

The record originates from a study of blood T cell repertoires in COVID-19 (dated by TCRdb to about 2020). Some background on the complete study: The collaborator samples originated in the United States, Italy and Spain and spanned the acute and convalescent phases of COVID-19. The material from the prospective study consisted of cDNA or gDNA derived from T cells, B-cell-depleted T cells, or PBMCs. Deeply sampled blood TCRbeta repertoires from subjects exposed to, actively infected with, or recovered from COVID-19 were included in the dataset. A freely available public database, intended as a resource for researchers studying the immune response to SARS-CoV-2, is where the repertoires were released. Samples came from the ongoing ImmuneRACE study (first 160 participants) plus 1,254 subjects from 6 global collaborators. A de-identified subject ID, COVID-19 status, age in years and sex were almost always included in the sample metadata. Where HLA class I and class II types were available, the types were taken from metadata supplied by the sample provider, not from assay-based typing. Points the paper makes about the study in general: The amount of clinical and demographic metadata varied by source and participant and was provided uncurated.

Each collaborating institution followed its own protocols to collect whole blood in K2EDTA tubes. For TCRbeta analysis, collaborator samples were shipped as frozen whole blood, as isolated PBMCs, or as DNA extracted from either sample type. As encoded in the germline V gene (reference sequence), CDR1 is GTSNPN while CDR2 is SVGIG. From the cysteine through the phenylalanine, the CDR3 covers 15 amino acids. Only CDR3 DNA remains: 45 bases, in frame from the first base. V loses 0 bases of germline sequence and J loses 2 bases, and the interval between the two ends is 13 bases. Sequenced input: peripheral blood. The rearrangement combines TRBV30 with TRBJ2-5; TRBD1 is a possible D gene, resting on 6 matching bases. This TCR was sampled from a man aged 45-65 years with acute or convalescent COVID-19. The CDR3 protein sequence reads: CAWSVAGAGQETQYF. The DNA sequence is as follows: TGTGCCTGGAGTGTAGCAGGGGCGGGTCAAGAGACCCAGTACTTC.